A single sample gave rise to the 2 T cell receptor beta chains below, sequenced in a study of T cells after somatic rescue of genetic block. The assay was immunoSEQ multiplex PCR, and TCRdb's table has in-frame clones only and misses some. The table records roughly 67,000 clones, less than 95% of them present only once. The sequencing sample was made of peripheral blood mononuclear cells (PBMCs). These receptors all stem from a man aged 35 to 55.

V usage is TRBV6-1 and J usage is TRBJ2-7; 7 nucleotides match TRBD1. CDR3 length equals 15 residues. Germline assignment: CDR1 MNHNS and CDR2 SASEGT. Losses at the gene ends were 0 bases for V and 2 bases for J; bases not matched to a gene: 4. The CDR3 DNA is TGTGCCAGCAGTGAAGCGAGGACAGGACCCTACGAGCAGTACTTC. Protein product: CASSEARTGPYEQYF.

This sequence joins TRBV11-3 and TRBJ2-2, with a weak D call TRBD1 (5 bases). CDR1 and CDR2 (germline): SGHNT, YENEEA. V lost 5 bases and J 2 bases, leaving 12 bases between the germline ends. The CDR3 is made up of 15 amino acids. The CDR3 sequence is CASSRGAGNTGELFF. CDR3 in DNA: TGTGCCAGCAGCCGTGGGGCCGGAAACACCGGGGAGCTGTTTTTT.